This T cell receptor beta chain was sequenced in a study of OX40 agonist ivuxolimab in advanced cancers. Study in general: Partial responses occurred in three patients (one hepatocellular carcinoma, two cutaneous melanoma). Whole-study findings and limits: Antigen specificity remained undetermined for the expanded peripheral T cells.

This clone has a single count. Its antigen remains unknown. Generated by immunoSEQ multiplex PCR, the TCRdb table keeps only in-frame clones and is missing some. The data hold roughly 60,000 clones, with around 84% observed a single time. The CDR3 has 16 amino acids. Germline lookup yields CDR1 MDHEN and CDR2 SYDVKM. V shed 5 bases, J shed 4 bases, and the junction held 10 bases outside the gene matches. The sample here was CD4+ or CD8+ T cells sorted from blood, taken in a trial of the OX40 agonist ivuxolimab. The V gene is TRBV28, the J gene TRBJ2-1; TRBD1 agrees at 8 bases. This clonotype was sampled from an adult with an advanced solid tumor such as melanoma, head and neck, liver or kidney cancer. The CDR3 DNA is TGTGCCAGCAGTCCCACTGGACAGGGAACTTACAATGAGCAGTTCTTC. Residues: CASSPTGQGTYNEQFF.